The count of the clone carrying this TCR beta chain is one. The antigen is unknown. TCR beta libraries were prepared from cDNA with unique molecular identifiers. Roughly 450,000 cDNA molecules were recovered from an input of about 0.85 to 11 million T cells. MiXCR, applied by TCRdb to the PCR reads, yields one record per CDR3 protein. The sample yields about 680,000 distinct CDR3 sequences, about 60% seen once. The CDR3 spans 15 residues. Germline loops: CDR1 MDHEN, CDR2 SYDVKM. Trimming left V 7 bases short and J 7 bases short, with 20 bases between. This sample is part of a study of post-analysis software for immune sequencing data. Study-level information: Relapsing-remitting, secondary progressive and progressive-relapsing forms of multiple sclerosis all featured among disease courses. Overall study findings and caveats: Patients used a handful of TRBV segments, including TRBV5-6, TRBV5-1 and TRBV20-1, more often than controls. Strong co-clustering by F measure was seen for same-batch samples. Normalized Chao1 diversity was significantly reduced in patients versus controls.

This chain joins TRBV28 and TRBJ2-4; TRBD1 might be the D (7 bases). The source material was blood. This TCR was sampled from a girl aged 2 to 9 with multiple sclerosis. The CDR3 here is CASIDPRGEMNIQYF. Written as DNA, the CDR3 is TGTGCCAGCATAGACCCCAGGGGGGAGATGAACATTCAGTACTTC. The variable domain in full, completed from reference TRBV28 and TRBJ2-4, reads DVKVTQSSRYLVKRTGEKVFLECVQDMDHENMFWYRQDPGLGLRLIYFSYDVKMKEKGDIPEGYSVSREKKERFSLILESASTNQTSMYLCASIDPRGEMNIQYFGAGTRLSVL.